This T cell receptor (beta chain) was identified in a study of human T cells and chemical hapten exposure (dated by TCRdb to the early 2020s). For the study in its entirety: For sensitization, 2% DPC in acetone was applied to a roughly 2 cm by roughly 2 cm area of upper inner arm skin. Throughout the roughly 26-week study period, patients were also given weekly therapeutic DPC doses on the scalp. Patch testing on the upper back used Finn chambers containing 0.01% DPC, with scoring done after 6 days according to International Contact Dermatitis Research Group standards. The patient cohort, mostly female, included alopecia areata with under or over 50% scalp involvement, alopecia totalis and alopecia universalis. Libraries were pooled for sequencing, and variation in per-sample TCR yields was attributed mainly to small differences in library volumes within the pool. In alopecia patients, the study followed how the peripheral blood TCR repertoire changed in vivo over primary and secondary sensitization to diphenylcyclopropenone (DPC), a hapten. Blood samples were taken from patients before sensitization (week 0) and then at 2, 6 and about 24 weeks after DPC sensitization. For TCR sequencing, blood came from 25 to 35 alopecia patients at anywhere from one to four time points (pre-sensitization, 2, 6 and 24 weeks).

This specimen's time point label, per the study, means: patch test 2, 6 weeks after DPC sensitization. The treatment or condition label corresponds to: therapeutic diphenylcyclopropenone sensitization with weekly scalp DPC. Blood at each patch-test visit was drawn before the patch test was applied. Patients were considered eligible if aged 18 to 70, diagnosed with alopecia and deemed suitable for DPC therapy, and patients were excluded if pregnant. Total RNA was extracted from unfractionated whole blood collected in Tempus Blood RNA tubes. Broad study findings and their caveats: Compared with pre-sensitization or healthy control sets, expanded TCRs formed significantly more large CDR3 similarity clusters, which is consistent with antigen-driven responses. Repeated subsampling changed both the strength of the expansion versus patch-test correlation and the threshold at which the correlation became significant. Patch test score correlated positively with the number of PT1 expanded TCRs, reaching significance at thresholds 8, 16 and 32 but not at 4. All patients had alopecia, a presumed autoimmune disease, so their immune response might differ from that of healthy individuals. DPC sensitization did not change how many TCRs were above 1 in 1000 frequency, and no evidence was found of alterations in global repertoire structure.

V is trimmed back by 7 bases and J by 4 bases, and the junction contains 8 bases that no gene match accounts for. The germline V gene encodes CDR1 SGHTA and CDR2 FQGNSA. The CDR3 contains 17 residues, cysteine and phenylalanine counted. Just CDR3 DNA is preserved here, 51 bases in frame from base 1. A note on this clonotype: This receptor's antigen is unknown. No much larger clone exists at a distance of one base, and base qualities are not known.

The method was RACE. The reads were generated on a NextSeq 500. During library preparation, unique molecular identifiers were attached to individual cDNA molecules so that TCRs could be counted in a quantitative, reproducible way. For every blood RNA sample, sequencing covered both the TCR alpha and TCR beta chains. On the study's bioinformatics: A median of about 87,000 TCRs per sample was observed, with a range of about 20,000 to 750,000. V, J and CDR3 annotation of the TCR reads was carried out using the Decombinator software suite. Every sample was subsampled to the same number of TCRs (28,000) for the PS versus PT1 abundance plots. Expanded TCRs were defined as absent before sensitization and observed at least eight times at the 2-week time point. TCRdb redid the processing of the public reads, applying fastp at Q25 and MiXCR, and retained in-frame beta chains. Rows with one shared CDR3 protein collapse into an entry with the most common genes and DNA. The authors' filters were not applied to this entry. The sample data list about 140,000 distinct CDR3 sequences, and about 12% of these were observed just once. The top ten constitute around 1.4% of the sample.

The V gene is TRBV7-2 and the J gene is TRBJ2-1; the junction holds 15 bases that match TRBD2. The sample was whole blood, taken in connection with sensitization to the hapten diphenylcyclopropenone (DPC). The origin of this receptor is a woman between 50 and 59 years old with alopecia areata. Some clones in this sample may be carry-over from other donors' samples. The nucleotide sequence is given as TGTGCCAGCACCGGACTAGCGGGAGGGCCGAAATACAATGAGCAGTTCTTC. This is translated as CASTGLAGGPKYNEQFF.